This T cell receptor (beta chain) was recorded in a study of Graves' ophthalmopathy and Graves' hyperthyroidism. Looking at the study overall: Peripheral blood (taken before any treatment) was collected at initial diagnosis.

Exclusion covered patients with other autoimmune diseases or uncontrolled infections (as well as pregnancy or lactation). Diagnoses were established from clinical symptoms, serum thyroxine, TRAb, thyroid ultrasound and orbital computed tomography. TCR beta CDR3 amplification used RNA transcripts. Amplification began with first-round RT-PCR using HTBI primers, then second-round multiplex PCR was performed. TCRdb recomputed calls from the multiplex PCR reads with MiXCR, one row per CDR3 protein. Of approximately 500,000 distinct CDR3 sequences detected, 14% appear once; the ten largest clones hold 9.8%. General observations from the study: Thyroid clonotypes that were expanded above 0.001 frequency mostly also appeared in blood.

Trimming took 6 bases from V and 1 from J, leaving 18 bases between them. This CDR3 has 16 amino acids. Germline loops: CDR1 MNHNS, CDR2 SASEGT. This clonotype was counted many times. Its matching antigen is unknown. The source material was blood. The source is a young woman with Graves' ophthalmopathy. The chain couples TRBV6-1 to TRBJ1-1; TRBD1 might be the D (5 bases). CDR3 amino acids: CASSQGRGRTNTEAFF. As DNA, the CDR3 is TGTGCCAGCAGCCAGGGCCGGGGGAGAACGAACACTGAAGCTTTCTTT.